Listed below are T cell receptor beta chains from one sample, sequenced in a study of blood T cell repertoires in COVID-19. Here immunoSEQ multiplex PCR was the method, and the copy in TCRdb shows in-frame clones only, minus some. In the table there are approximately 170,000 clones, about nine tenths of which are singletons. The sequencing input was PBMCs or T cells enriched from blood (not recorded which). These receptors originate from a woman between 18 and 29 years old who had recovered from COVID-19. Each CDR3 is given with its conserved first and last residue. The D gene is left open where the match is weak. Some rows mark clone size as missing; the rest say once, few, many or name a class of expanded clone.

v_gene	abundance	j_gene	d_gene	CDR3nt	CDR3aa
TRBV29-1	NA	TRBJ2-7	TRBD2	TGCAGCGTCGGGGGACTAGCGGGTGCGGAGCAGTACTTC	CSVGGLAGAEQYF
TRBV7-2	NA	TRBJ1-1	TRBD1	TGTGCCAGCAGCTCCAGGGACAGGTCGAACACTGAAGCTTTCTTT	CASSSRDRSNTEAFF
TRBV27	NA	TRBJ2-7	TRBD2	TGTGCCAGCAGAGATAGCGGGAGAGCGACCTACGAGCAGTACTTC	CASRDSGRATYEQYF
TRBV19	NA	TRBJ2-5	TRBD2	TGTGCCAGTAGCCGATCATCGACGTTCAGCGGGAGTCAAGAGACCCAGTACTTC	CASSRSSTFSGSQETQYF
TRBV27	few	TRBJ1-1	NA	TGTGCCAGCACTTTAGTTGGGGGCTCCACTGAAGCTTTCTTT	CASTLVGGSTEAFF
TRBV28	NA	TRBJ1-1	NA	TGTGCCAGCAGTCCGGGGGGGCGAGGGTACACTGAAGCTTTCTTT	CASSPGGRGYTEAFF
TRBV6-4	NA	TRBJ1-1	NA	TGTGCCAGCAGGCCGACGGGGGTTGACACTGAAGCTTTCTTT	CASRPTGVDTEAFF
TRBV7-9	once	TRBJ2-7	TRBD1	TGTGCCAGCAGCTTAGCCACAGGGGATCAGTACTTC	CASSLATGDQYF
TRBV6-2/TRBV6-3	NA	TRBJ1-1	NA	TGTGCCAGCAGTCAACCCGGGGGGCTAAGAACTGAAGCTTTCTTT	CASSQPGGLRTEAFF
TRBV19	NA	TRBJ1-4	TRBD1	TGTGCCAGTAGTACAACCGGGACAGGGGGCGAAAAACTGTTTTTT	CASSTTGTGGEKLFF
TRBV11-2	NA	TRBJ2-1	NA	TGTGCCAGCAGCTTAGGTCAGTACAATGAGCAGTTCTTC	CASSLGQYNEQFF
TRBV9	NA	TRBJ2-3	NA	TGTGCCAGCAGCGTAGCTGGCGGATTCACAGATACGCAGTATTTT	CASSVAGGFTDTQYF
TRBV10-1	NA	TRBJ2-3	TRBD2	TGCGCCAGCAGCAAAAGTAGGCCACTAGCGGGAGTTGGTACAGATACGCAGTATTTT	CASSKSRPLAGVGTDTQYF
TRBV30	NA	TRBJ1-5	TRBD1	TGTGCCTGGAGTGCCGGGACAGAGTACCAGCCCCAGCATTTT	CAWSAGTEYQPQHF